This TCR beta chain originates from a study of blood T cell repertoires in COVID-19. Overall study context: The study drew acute and convalescent COVID-19 samples from the United States, Italy and Spain. T cells, B-cell-depleted T cells, or PBMCs supplied cDNA or gDNA.

Original methodology: Amplifying reference gene primers gave estimates of nucleated cell counts. TCRdb's copy holds only in-frame clones and misses some; the assay was immunoSEQ multiplex PCR. V and J calls and clone size follow that table, whereas D and trimming were derived from the DNA. This table has some 150,000 clones, 84% appearing once. Per germline, CDR1 SNHLY and CDR2 FYNNEI. The CDR3 spans 13 residues. Trimming stripped 5 bases from V and 5 bases from J, with 13 bases between. The source is a human donor in a cohort sampled during active COVID-19. The sequenced sample consisted of peripheral blood. The V call is TRBV2, the J call TRBJ2-7; possible D gene TRBD1, 6 bases. CDR3 in DNA: TGTGCCAGCAGTATTACAGGGTTCCACGAGCAGTACTTC. This sequence encodes CASSITGFHEQYF.